This entry features one T cell receptor beta chain sequence. The antigen remains undetermined. The PCR used 60 Vbeta and 13 Jbeta primers. In the source study's methods: About 11 million of about 80 million unique TCR beta chains were shared, per a later count. The method was immunoSEQ multiplex PCR; TCRdb's version includes in-frame clones alone and lacks a portion of them. The V and J calls and the clone size are those of that table, but D and trimming were determined from the DNA. The profile shows roughly 120,000 clones, approximately 60% of them singletons. The data derive from a study of cytomegalovirus exposure and HLA in healthy donors. Looked up from germline, CDR1 is MGHRA and CDR2 is YSYEKL. V shed 0 bases and J 4 bases; nucleotides not matched to a gene: 10. The CDR3 is 17 amino acids. Whole-study results and caveats: It was only CMV serostatus that was available as immune exposure information. An assumption of roughly uniform sequencing depth across donors underlay the presence/absence analyses.

The rearrangement uses TRBV4-1 and TRBJ1-2; 8 nucleotides match TRBD1. This sequence originates from a woman younger than 45 in good health and CMV-seronegative. The sample was PBMCs. CDR3 sequence reads: CASSQDGETGAVYGYTF. CDR3 DNA: TGCGCCAGCAGCCAAGATGGGGAGACAGGGGCCGTCTATGGCTACACCTTC.